The subject of this entry is one T cell receptor beta chain. What it binds is not known. These data originate in a study of cytomegalovirus exposure and HLA in healthy donors. Study-wide results and caveats: CMV serostatus was the only recorded immune exposure for donors. It emerged from a later analysis that several of the most significant clusters appeared to be linked to common viral pathogens.

Donors counted as nominally healthy when sampled, yet unrecorded immune exposures were likely. Researchers ran the PCR with 60 Vbeta and 13 Jbeta primers. Some clones are missing from TCRdb's copy, which holds only in-frame ones; the method was immunoSEQ multiplex PCR. This table holds about 85,000 clones, over 70% found once. Germline CDR1 and CDR2: LNHNV and YYDKDF (reference sequence). The CDR3 is 17 residues long. V shed 4 bases, J shed 8 bases, and the junction held 11 bases outside the gene matches. This TCR was sampled from a man between 45 and 60 years old in good health and CMV-seropositive. Source material: PBMCs. The rearrangement uses TRBV15 and TRBJ2-1, with TRBD2 identical over 13 bases. The CDR3 coding sequence is TGTGCCACCAGCAAAGGTGTAGGACTAGCGGGAGCGTATGAGCAGTTCTTC. Translated, it gives CATSKGVGLAGAYEQFF.